The source of this T cell receptor beta chain is a study of T-cell reconstitution after alpha-beta-depleted transplantation in children. General study points: Several hundred expanded graft clones reportedly supplied alpha-beta T cells about two months after transplant. After transplant, high TCRbeta diversity at day 60 in some patients arose from surviving recipient T cells and thymic progenitors.

As it was prepared, the TCRbeta library received unique molecular identifiers. One entry per CDR3 protein, called by TCRdb with MiXCR from the PCR reads. The sample has a few hundred thousand distinct CDR3 sequences; roughly 21% are singletons. The V gene lost 3 bases and the J gene lost 1 base, with 7 bases spanning the gap. CDR3 length: 14 residues. Per the germline V gene, CDR1 is WSHSY and CDR2 is SAAADI. Remarks on this clonotype: Antigen: not known.

This receptor was taken from a male patient younger than 18 who had a stem cell transplant for acute lymphoblastic leukemia, so the T cells may come from the graft donor. Material: PBMCs, mostly from graft donor cells, obtained 180 days after TCRalphabeta/CD19-depleted stem cell transplant. V is TRBV10-2 and J is TRBJ2-4; D unresolved. CDR3 amino acids: CASSDGRAKNIQYF. CDR3 DNA sequence: TGCGCCAGCAGTGATGGGCGGGCCAAAAACATTCAGTACTTC.